This T cell receptor (beta chain) was documented in a study of shared clonotypes between healthy human individuals. Study outcomes and limitations: A few donors shared 5% to 5.5% of their naive CD4 clonotypes.

A note on this clone: The target antigen is unknown. This specimen includes other DNA sequences encoding the same CDR3.

CDR1 MDHEN and CDR2 SYDVKM come from the germline V gene. The CDR3 has 12 amino acids. V gave up 6 bases and J gave up 2 bases, with 7 bases separating them. This was a deep-level run. Sequencing used immunoSEQ multiplex PCR; TCRdb keeps in-frame clones, though not all of them. The sample lists 2 million to 2.5 million clones; approximately 94% were seen once. The specimen sequenced was naive CD4+ T cells from PBMCs. Regarding subset: CD45RA+ positively selected. J is TRBJ1-1 and V is TRBV28; D ambiguous. This clonotype originated in a man between 18 and 29 years old in good health. Some clones in this sample may be carry-over from other donors' samples. The CDR3 nucleotides are TGTGCCAGCAGCACGCTTAACACTGAAGCTTTCTTT. This sequence encodes CASSTLNTEAFF.